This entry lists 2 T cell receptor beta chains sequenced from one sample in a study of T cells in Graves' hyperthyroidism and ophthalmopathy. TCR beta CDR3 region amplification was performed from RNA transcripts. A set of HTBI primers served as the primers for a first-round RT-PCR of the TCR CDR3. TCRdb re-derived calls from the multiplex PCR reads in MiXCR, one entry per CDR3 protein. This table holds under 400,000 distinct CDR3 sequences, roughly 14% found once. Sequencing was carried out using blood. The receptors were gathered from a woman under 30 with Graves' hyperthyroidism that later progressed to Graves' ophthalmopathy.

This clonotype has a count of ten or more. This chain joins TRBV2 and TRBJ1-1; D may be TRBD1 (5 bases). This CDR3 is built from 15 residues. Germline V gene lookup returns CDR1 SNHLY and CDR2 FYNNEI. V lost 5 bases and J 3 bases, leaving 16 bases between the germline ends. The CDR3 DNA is TGTGCCAGCAGTCACCCGTATGGGGACTACACTGAAGCTTTCTTT. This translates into CASSHPYGDYTEAFF.

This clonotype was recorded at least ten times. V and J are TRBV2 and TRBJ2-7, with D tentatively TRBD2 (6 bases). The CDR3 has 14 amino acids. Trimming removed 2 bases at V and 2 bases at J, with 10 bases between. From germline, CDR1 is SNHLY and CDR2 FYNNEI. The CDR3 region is CASSETGETYEQYF. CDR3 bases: TGTGCCAGCAGTGAAACGGGAGAGACCTACGAGCAGTACTTC.